In its sample, the clone carrying this T cell receptor beta chain was seen many times. Its matching antigen is unknown. Time point noted: newly diagnosed GD, antithyroid drugs for less than 3 months. The TCR library was made from RNA that had been extracted from PBMCs in TRIzol. Building of the TCR beta libraries involved iRepertoire HTBI primers and Arm-PCR of CDR3 regions. MiXCR was run by TCRdb on the multiplex PCR reads, yielding one entry per CDR3 protein. The sample lists 400,000 to 550,000 distinct CDR3 sequences, around 15% occurring once. CDR1 and CDR2 (germline): MNHEY, SMNVEV (reference sequence). The CDR3 contains 15 residues. Trimming took off 2 bases at V and 3 bases at J, with 14 bases between the two ends. The source of the sample is a study of regulatory T cells in long-lasting Graves disease. Points from the study as a whole: Persistent disease exhibited a predilection for TRBV28, TRBJ1-2 and TRBJ2-5.

These sequences were also reported in another study, on T cells in Graves' hyperthyroidism and ophthalmopathy. That paper states: Diagnosis relied on clinical symptoms, serum thyroxine and TRAb, thyroid ultrasound and orbital computed tomography.

This TCR came from a woman aged 18-29 years with Graves disease. The source material was peripheral blood mononuclear cells (PBMCs), sampled at new diagnosis, from a patient treated with antithyroid drugs. This chain links TRBV27 with TRBJ2-7; a possible D gene is TRBD2 (6 bases). The CDR3 sequence is CASSLHRGKGYEQYF. For the CDR3, the DNA is TGTGCCAGCAGTTTACACCGGGGGAAGGGCTACGAGCAGTACTTC.